This is a list of T cell receptor beta chains from one sample in a study of T cells after yellow fever vaccination. MiXCR was run by TCRdb on the 5' RACE reads, yielding one entry per CDR3 protein. The sample includes about 360,000 distinct CDR3 sequences, approximately 6% of them seen just once. The sample here was PBMCs, taken 5 days after the yellow fever booster vaccination. The receptors shown here come from a young man who received the YFV17D yellow fever vaccine. Both conserved end residues are part of each CDR3. Each record gives: CDR3 length, D gene, J gene, clone size, V gene, CDR3 DNA, CDR3 protein. The D gene is left open where the match is weak. Some rows mark clone size as missing; the rest say once, few, many or name a class of expanded clone.

15 | NA | TRBJ2-1 | many | TRBV10-3 | TGTGCCATCAGTCCGACACTGACCTCCTACAATGAGCAGTTCTTC | CAISPTLTSYNEQFF
15 | NA | TRBJ2-3 | few | TRBV11-2 | TGTGCCAGCAGCGCCACTACCCAACGCACAGATACGCAGTATTTT | CASSATTQRTDTQYF
17 | TRBD1 | TRBJ2-2 | many | TRBV6-5 | TGTGCCAGCAGCCGAACCGGACAGGGGGCGGGCACCGGGGAGCTGTTTTTT | CASSRTGQGAGTGELFF
12 | NA | TRBJ2-7 | many | TRBV25-1 | TGTGCCAGCACCCGGATCGGGAACGAGCAGTACTTC | CASTRIGNEQYF
14 | TRBD2 | TRBJ2-7 | many | TRBV12-3/TRBV12-4 | TGTGCCAGCAGGGGGACTAGCGGAGCCTACGAGCAGTACTTC | CASRGTSGAYEQYF
15 | TRBD1 | TRBJ2-3 | few | TRBV5-4 | TGTGCCAGCAGCCACACAACAGGGGCGGCAGATACGCAGTATTTT | CASSHTTGAADTQYF
14 | TRBD2 | TRBJ2-3 | few | TRBV10-3 | TGTGCCATCGGGCTAGCGGGGAGCACAGATACGCAGTATTTT | CAIGLAGSTDTQYF
12 | NA | TRBJ1-2 | many | TRBV27 | TGTGCCACCAAACAGGCCACCTATGGCTACACCTTC | CATKQATYGYTF
15 | TRBD2 | TRBJ2-3 | few | TRBV20-1 | TGCAGTGCTAGAGGGTTGCGGGAGGTAGGGAGTACGCAGTATTTT | CSARGLREVGSTQYF
9 | NA | TRBJ1-1 | few | TRBV29-1 | TGCAGCGTGGACAGTGGAGCTTTCTTT | CSVDSGAFF
18 | TRBD2 | TRBJ2-5 | many | TRBV5-6 | TGTGCCAGCAGCTCAGTGCCCCTGACTAGCGGGAGACGGGAGACCCAGTACTTC | CASSSVPLTSGRRETQYF
13 | NA | TRBJ2-7 | many | TRBV29-1 | TGCAGCGTTGAGGCCCAGGTCGGCTACGAGCAGTACTTC | CSVEAQVGYEQYF
13 | NA | TRBJ2-2 | NA | TRBV11-2 | TGTGCCAGCAGCCCGATGTGGATCGGGGAGCTGTTTTTT | CASSPMWIGELFF
13 | TRBD1 | TRBJ2-3 | NA | TRBV4-3 | TGCGCCAGCAGCACTCTGGGACAGGCTGAGCGGTATTTT | CASSTLGQAERYF
17 | NA | TRBJ2-5 | many | TRBV5-1 | TGCGCCAGCAGCTTGAGATCCGGGACTCCCGTACAAGAGACCCAGTACTTC | CASSLRSGTPVQETQYF
15 | TRBD1 | TRBJ2-5 | many | TRBV5-1 | TGCGCCAGCAGCTTAATGGGACAGGGTGCGGAGACCCAGTACTTC | CASSLMGQGAETQYF
15 | NA | TRBJ2-3 | few | TRBV10-2 | TGCGCCAGCAGAGTAGGATGGGGGATCGCAGATACGCAGTATTTT | CASRVGWGIADTQYF
15 | TRBD2 | TRBJ2-3 | many | TRBV29-1 | TGCAGCGTTGAAACGGGAGGGATGGGCACAGATACGCAGTATTTT | CSVETGGMGTDTQYF
16 | NA | TRBJ2-7 | NA | TRBV12-3/TRBV12-4 | TGTGCCAGCAGCCCCTCCAGGGACCGAGCTTTCAGCGAGCAGTACTTC | CASSPSRDRAFSEQYF
12 | NA | TRBJ1-2 | NA | TRBV5-1 | TGCGCCAGCAGCTTGGCCTCGGATGGCTACACCTTC | CASSLASDGYTF